This T cell receptor beta chain was obtained from a study of CD4 T cells in relation to SARS-CoV-2 and coronaviruses listed by TCRdb under 2021. About the study as a whole: The ViraFEST assay cultured PBMCs with antigen for nine to ten days, then sequenced TCR beta CDR3s to find antigen-specific clonal expansions. The negative reference condition was either a culture with an HIV-1 Nef peptide pool or a culture with no peptide. HLA restriction was mapped for shared crossreactive spike epitopes using patient-derived lymphoblastoid cell lines. The study assessed, at the TCR clonotype level, memory CD4+ T cell crossreactivity between SARS-CoV-2 and common cold coronavirus spike proteins. The Adaptive Biotechnologies TCR-sequencing kit was used for samples from a few pre-COVID donors and for the naive versus memory experiments, whereas the other data were Illumina-based. A different, Illumina-based TCR-beta assay was used to sequence expansion assays from other donors in the study. General study outcomes and caveats: Because no donor provided both pre-pandemic and post-infection samples, tracing the source of pre-existing responses was limited. Small numbers of patients and of tested TCRs were a limitation of the study. Approximately 61% of donors had memory CD4+ clonotypes that crossrecognized SARS-CoV-2 and at least one common cold coronavirus spike. Since the crossreactivity analysis centred on spike protein, crossreactivity against other viral proteins was not assessed. Compared with monoreactive clones, crossreactive clones had significantly weaker SARS-CoV-2-driven expansion, a result consistent with antigenic imprinting.

CD4+ T cells from unexposed donors were collected before the COVID-19 pandemic (2011-2018). After less than 13 days of culture, CD4+ T cells were isolated with the EasySep CD4+ T cell isolation kit. As cell numbers permitted, CD4+ T cells from unexposed donors were tested for reactivity to SARS-CoV-2 S and N and to four common cold coronavirus spike pools. Each well held 2 million to 2.5 million PBMCs cultured in IMDM containing around 5% human AB serum and roughly 10 IU/ml IL-2. Half of the culture medium was replaced with fresh IL-2-containing medium on days 3 and 7. In general, triplicate replicate wells were used for every peptide culture condition. The leukapheresis product used for the unexposed donors was purchased from a commercial source. Ficoll-Paque PLUS gradient centrifugation was used to isolate PBMCs from leukapheresis product or whole blood. PBMCs were either cryopreserved at -140°C or used fresh in the expansion assay. The QIAamp Micro DNA Kit was used to extract genomic DNA from the CD4+ T cells.

Library preparation was by the immunoSEQ multiplex PCR assay. On the study's bioinformatics: During preprocessing, nonproductive sequences were discarded, as were any CDR3s that did not begin with C, did not end with F or W, or were shorter than 7 amino acids. Antigen-specific clonotypes were called with the MANAFEST web app on the basis of expansion relative to the reference and to other culture wells. To be counted as positive, a clone had to show significant expansion compared with the reference culture, at an FDR below 0.05, in 2 of 3 replicate wells. For a clone to be considered positive, significant expansion relative to all other tandem wells and an odds ratio above 5 were also required. CDR3 homology was quantified as pairwise Levenshtein distance, calculated with the stringdist R package after three terminal residues were trimmed from each end. TCRdb holds this immuneACCESS table with in-frame rearrangements only. Some clones are missing; in checked studies, unresolved V genes explain under half, and the rest has no known cause. Clonal size and the V and J genes are those of that table, whereas D and trimming came from the DNA. In all, the sample holds 20,000 to 25,000 clones, and about 70% of those were seen once. The top ten clonotypes cover around 12% of the sample.

Relative to germline, V is 1 base shorter and J is 0 bases shorter, with 10 bases between their ends. From its cysteine to its phenylalanine, the CDR3 spans 16 amino acids. The kept DNA is CDR3 alone, 48 bases in frame from the first base. CDR1 and CDR2, per the germline V gene (reference sequence), are LGHDT and YNNKEL. Concerning this clone itself: The antigen it binds to is not known. Nothing much larger sits one base from this clone, and base qualities are not available.

This receptor was identified in a human donor in good health. Recombination joined TRBV3-1 (or the pseudogene TRBV3-2) with TRBJ1-3; the D segment cannot be called with confidence. Sequences were obtained from CD4+ T cells from PBMCs, cultured in vitro. The nucleotides read TGTGCCAGCAGCCAAGCTGGACTGAGCTCTGGAAACACCATATATTTT. Protein translation: CASSQAGLSSGNTIYF.